This T cell receptor beta chain originates from a study of blood T cell repertoires in COVID-19. Study context: Specimens from acute and convalescent COVID-19 originated in the United States, Italy and Spain. Sample material is recorded as cDNA or gDNA derived from T cells, B-cell-depleted T cells, or PBMCs.

CDR1 and CDR2 from the germline V gene are LGHDT and YNNKEL (reference sequence). J gave up 0 bases and V 1 base, and 6 bases lay outside the gene matches. CDR3 length equals 20 residues. Original processing methods: For nucleated cells, counts were estimated from reference gene primer amplification. Libraries were prepared by immunoSEQ multiplex PCR; TCRdb keeps only in-frame clonotypes and omits some of them. That table is the source of V, J and clone size, and D and trimming were worked out from the DNA. The table shows about 200,000 clones, with roughly 84% occurring only once. This clone showed up just a few times.

Sequenced material: peripheral blood. The chain uses TRBV3-1 (or the pseudogene TRBV3-2) and TRBJ2-6, with 13 bases aligning to TRBD2. This sequence originates from a man aged 40-55 years with acute or convalescent COVID-19. In DNA form, the CDR3 reads TGTGCCAGCAGCCAAGTAACTAGCGGGAGGGTCCTCTCTGGGGCCAACGTCCTGACTTTC. Its translation is CASSQVTSGRVLSGANVLTF.